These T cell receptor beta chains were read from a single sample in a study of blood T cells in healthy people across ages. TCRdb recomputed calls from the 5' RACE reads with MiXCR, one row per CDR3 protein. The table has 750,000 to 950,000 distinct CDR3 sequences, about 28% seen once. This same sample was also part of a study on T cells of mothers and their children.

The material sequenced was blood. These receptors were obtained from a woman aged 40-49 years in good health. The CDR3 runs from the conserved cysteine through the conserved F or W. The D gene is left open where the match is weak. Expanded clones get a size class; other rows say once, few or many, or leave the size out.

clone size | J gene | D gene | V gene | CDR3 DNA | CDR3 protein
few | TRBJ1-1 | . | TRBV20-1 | TGCAGTGCTAGGGCCATACATGAATTGAACACTGAAGCTTTCTTT | CSARAIHELNTEAFF
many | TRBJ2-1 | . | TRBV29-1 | TGCAGCGTTGGGCACGGGGATGAGCAGTTCTTC | CSVGHGDEQFF
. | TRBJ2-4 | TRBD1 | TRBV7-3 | TGTGCCAGCAGCTTGGGACAGGGGGCGAAACTTCAGTACTTC | CASSLGQGAKLQYF
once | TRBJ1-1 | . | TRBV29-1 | TGCAGCGTTGCTGAGTTCATGAACACTGAAGCTTTCTTT | CSVAEFMNTEAFF
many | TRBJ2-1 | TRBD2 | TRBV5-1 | TGCGCCAGCAGCATAGCGGGGGGCGGGTCCTACAATGAGCAGTTCTTC | CASSIAGGGSYNEQFF
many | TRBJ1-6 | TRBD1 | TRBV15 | TGTGCCACCAGCACTTCGGACAGGGGGCTTTCACCCCTCCACTTT | CATSTSDRGLSPLHF
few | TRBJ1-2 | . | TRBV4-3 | TGCGCCAGCAGCCAGCCTCCGGGGGTAGGCCACACCTTC | CASSQPPGVGHTF
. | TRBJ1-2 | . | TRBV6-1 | TGTGCCAGCAGTGAATTGTCGGCAAACTATGGCTACACCTTC | CASSELSANYGYTF
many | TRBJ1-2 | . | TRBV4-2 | TGTGCCAGCAGCCAAGAGGTCGGGGTAGGGACTTATGGCTACACCTTC | CASSQEVGVGTYGYTF
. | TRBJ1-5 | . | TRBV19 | TGTGCCAGTAGTATATCAAGTCAGCCCCAGCATTTT | CASSISSQPQHF
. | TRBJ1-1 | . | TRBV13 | TGTGCCAGCAGTTACGGTATGAACACTGAAGCTTTCTTT | CASSYGMNTEAFF
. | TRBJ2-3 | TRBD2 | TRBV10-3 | TGTGCCATCAGTGGGTCGGGGAGTAGCGGGGGGCGCACAGATACGCAGTATTTT | CAISGSGSSGGRTDTQYF
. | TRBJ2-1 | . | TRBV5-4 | TGTGCCAGCAGCTTTTTACAGACGCCCTACAATGAGCAGTTCTTC | CASSFLQTPYNEQFF
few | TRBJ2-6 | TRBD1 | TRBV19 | TGTGCCAGTAGTACGCAGGGGGCTGGGGCCAACGTCCTGACTTTC | CASSTQGAGANVLTF
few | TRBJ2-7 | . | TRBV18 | TGTGCCAGCTCGGCCGGGTCCACGGGCAACGAGCAGTACTTC | CASSAGSTGNEQYF
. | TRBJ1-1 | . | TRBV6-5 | TGTGCCACCCAACCCCGGGGGAACACTGAAGCTTTCTTT | CATQPRGNTEAFF
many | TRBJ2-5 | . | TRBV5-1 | TGCGCCAGCAGCTACACGTCGGAGACCCAGTACTTC | CASSYTSETQYF
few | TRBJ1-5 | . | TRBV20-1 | TGCAGTGCTATGGGACGAGACAATCAGCCCCAGCATTTT | CSAMGRDNQPQHF
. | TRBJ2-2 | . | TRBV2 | TGTGCCAGCGGAGAGGCCGAGAACACCGGGGAGCTGTTTTTT | CASGEAENTGELFF
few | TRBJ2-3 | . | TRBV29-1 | TGCATCATAGATCCGGGGGATGCCACAGATACGCAGTATTTT | CIIDPGDATDTQYF
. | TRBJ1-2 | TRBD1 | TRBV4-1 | TGCGCCAGCAGCCAACCCGGGACAGCTAACTATGGCTACACCTTC | CASSQPGTANYGYTF
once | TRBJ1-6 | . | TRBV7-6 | TGTGCCAGCAGCCCGGGTACTTCACCCCTCCACTTT | CASSPGTSPLHF
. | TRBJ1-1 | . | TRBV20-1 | TGCAGTGCTCAACCAGGAACTGAAGCTTTCTTT | CSAQPGTEAFF
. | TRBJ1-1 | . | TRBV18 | TGTGCCAGCTCACCACCGGTTGACGCTGAAGCTTTCTTT | CASSPPVDAEAFF
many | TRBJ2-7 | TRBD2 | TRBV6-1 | TGTGCCAGCAGTTTTTGGACGGGGGGCTACGAGCAGTACTTC | CASSFWTGGYEQYF
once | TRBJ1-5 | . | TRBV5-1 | TGCGCCAGCAGCTTGGGTGTGGGTGGACGGGATCAGCCCCAGCATTTT | CASSLGVGGRDQPQHF
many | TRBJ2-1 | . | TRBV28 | TGTGCCAGCAGAACCCCTTCCGGCAATGAGCAGTTCTTC | CASRTPSGNEQFF
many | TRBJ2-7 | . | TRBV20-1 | TGCAGGGCAGGGTCCCCATGGACCAACGAGCAGTACTTC | CRAGSPWTNEQYF
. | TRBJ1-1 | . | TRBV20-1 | TGCAGCTCTTGCGCGGACTCGAACACTGAAGCTTTCTTT | CSSCADSNTEAFF
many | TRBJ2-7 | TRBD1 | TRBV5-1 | TGCGCCAGCAGCTGGACAGGGGATTCCTACGAGCAGTACTTC | CASSWTGDSYEQYF
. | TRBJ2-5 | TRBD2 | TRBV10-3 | TGTGCCATCGGGGGGTTGGCGGGGGGCCGAGAGACCCAGTACTTC | CAIGGLAGGRETQYF
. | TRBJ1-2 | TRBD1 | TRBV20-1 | TGCAGTGCTAGACGTGGCAGGGGGAACTATGGCTACACCTTC | CSARRGRGNYGYTF
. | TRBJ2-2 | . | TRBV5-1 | TGCGCCAGCAGGTCATCAATTGCTGCGAACACCGGGGAGCTGTTTTTT | CASRSSIAANTGELFF
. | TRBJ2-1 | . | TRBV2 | TGTGCCAGCAGGGACGGAAGCTCCTACAATGAGCAGTTCTTC | CASRDGSSYNEQFF
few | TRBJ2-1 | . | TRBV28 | TGTGCCAGCAGTTTATTGGGGTCTCGGAACAATGAGCAGTTCTTC | CASSLLGSRNNEQFF
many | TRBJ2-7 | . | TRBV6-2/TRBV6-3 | TGTGCCAGCAGCCACGGGGTCTCCTACGAGCAGTACTTC | CASSHGVSYEQYF
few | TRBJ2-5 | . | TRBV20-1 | TGCAGTGCTAGCCTCCGAGGGCAAGAGACCCAGTACTTC | CSASLRGQETQYF
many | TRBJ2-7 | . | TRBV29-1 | TGCAGCGTTGAAACGGGGGAGCAGTACTTC | CSVETGEQYF
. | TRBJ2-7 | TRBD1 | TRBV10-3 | TGTGCCATCAGCACTCCGGGACAGCCCCACGAGCAGTACTTC | CAISTPGQPHEQYF
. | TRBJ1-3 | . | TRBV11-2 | TGTGCCAGCAGCCGCCGGGACGGAGGATCCTCTGGAAACACCATATATTTT | CASSRRDGGSSGNTIYF
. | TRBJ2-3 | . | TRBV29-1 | TGCAGCGTTGACGGTCCAGATAACACAGATACGCAGTATTTT | CSVDGPDNTDTQYF
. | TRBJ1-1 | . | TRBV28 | TGTGCCAGCAGTTCCCCCGACAGTCCCCGGAACACTGAAGCTTTCTTT | CASSSPDSPRNTEAFF